One sample yielded the 9 T cell receptor beta chains listed below, sequenced in a study of cytomegalovirus exposure and HLA in healthy donors (dated by TCRdb to 2017 to 2019). Library preparation used the immunoSEQ multiplex PCR assay. For the multiplex PCR, a mixture combining 60 forward primers for TCR Vbeta segments and 13 reverse primers for TCR Jbeta segments was used. Held by TCRdb, this immuneACCESS table contains in-frame sequences only and omits some clones. Under half of the omission traces to an unresolved V gene where checked; the cause of the rest is unknown. Within this sample are about 93,000 clones, with around 81% of them counted one time only. Roughly 0.63% of the sample rests with the top ten. Material: PBMCs. Every receptor here comes from a man aged 25 to 40 in good health and CMV-seronegative.

Comment on this clone: The sample contains more than one DNA sequence encoding this CDR3. This chain connects TRBV7-9 to TRBJ1-2; the match to TRBD1 covers 7 bases. CDR3 length: 14 amino acids. In germline, CDR1 is SEHNR, CDR2 FQNEAQ (reference sequence). V shed 5 bases, J shed 1 base, and the junction held 4 bases outside the gene matches. The CDR3 DNA is TGTGCCAGCAGCCCCGGGACAGTTAACTATGGCTACACCTTC. This translates into CASSPGTVNYGYTF.

This sequence joins TRBV9 and TRBJ2-2; tentatively, D is TRBD1 (6 bases). The germline V gene has CDR1 SGDLS and CDR2 YYNGEE. The CDR3 has 15 residues. V was pared by 3 bases and J by 2 bases, with 11 bases between. The CDR3 is CASSAQGYNTGELFF. The CDR3 DNA is TGTGCCAGCAGCGCCCAGGGGTATAACACCGGGGAGCTGTTTTTT.

This chain joins TRBV18 and TRBJ2-7; 9 bases are a match to TRBD2. The V gene end was trimmed by 6 bases and the J gene end by 0 bases; junction bases not matched to a gene: 3. CDR3 length equals 14 residues. CDR1 and CDR2 from the germline V gene are KGHSH and LQKENI. The CDR3 nucleotides read TGTGCCAGCTCTCCGCGGGAGGGCTCCTACGAGCAGTACGTC. Protein product: CASSPREGSYEQYV.

This chain connects TRBV6-5 to TRBJ1-5; TRBD1 might be the D (5 bases). V was cut by 5 bases and J by 3 bases, with 11 bases left in between. The CDR3 covers 14 residues. Per the germline V gene, CDR1 is MNHEY and CDR2 is SVGAGI. The DNA for the CDR3 is TGTGCCAGCAGTACGGACATCTCCAATCAGCCCCAGCATTTT. This codes for CASSTDISNQPQHF.

The J gene is TRBJ1-1, the V gene TRBV2; tentatively, D is TRBD1 (5 bases). This CDR3 is built from 14 residues. The germline CDR1 and CDR2 sequences are SNHLY and FYNNEI. Between the trimmed V and J ends, which lost 11 bases and 0 bases, there was a span of 16 bases. CDR3 region: CAGGGRVMNTEAFF. CDR3 in DNA: TGTGCCGGGGGGGGGAGAGTTATGAACACTGAAGCTTTCTTT.

This sequence joins TRBV19 and TRBJ1-2, with 7 bases fitting TRBD1. Per the germline V gene, CDR1 is LNHDA and CDR2 is SQIVND (reference sequence). Trimming took 7 bases from V and 4 from J; bases not matched to a gene: 6. The CDR3 contains 13 residues. For the CDR3, the DNA is TGTGCCAGTAAATCGACAGGGCTCTATGGCTACACCTTC. Amino acid sequence: CASKSTGLYGYTF.

This clone was counted only a few times. One end of the junction is discordant with germline, which a read error may explain. The chain employs TRBV5-1 and TRBJ1-1; D uncertain. The CDR3 is 15 amino acids. CDR1 and CDR2 from the germline V gene are SGHRS and YFSETQ. CDR3: CASSLDGRKNSEAFF. The CDR3 DNA sequence: TGCGCCAGCAGCTTGGACGGCAGGAAGAACAGTGAAGCTTTCTTT.

In this sample, this clone turned up a few times. The rearrangement uses TRBV4-1 and TRBJ2-2; TRBD1 aligns across 7 bases. The CDR3 has 14 residues. V shed 3 bases and J 7 bases; nucleotides not matched to a gene: 5. Germline-derived CDR1 and CDR2 are MGHRA and YSYEKL. The CDR3 DNA sequence: TGCGCCAGCAGCCATGAACAGGGGATCGGGGAGCTGTTTTTT. Residues: CASSHEQGIGELFF.

This chain joins TRBV5-1 and TRBJ2-5; 11 nucleotides agree with TRBD2. The ends lost 1 base at V and 2 bases at J; junction bases unmatched: 4. CDR1 is SGHRS, CDR2 YFSETQ, per germline. There are 16 residues in the CDR3. Here the CDR3 reads CASSLRPSGGQETQYF. CDR3 DNA: TGCGCCAGCAGCTTGAGACCTAGCGGGGGGCAAGAGACCCAGTACTTC.